These T cell receptor beta chains were read from a single sample in a study of human thymus T cells. Profiling relied on immunoSEQ multiplex PCR, and the TCRdb table lists in-frame clones only, not all of them. The sample lists around 130,000 clones, about 95% seen once, with less than 0.03% in the top ten. The specimen sequenced was thymus tissue. These receptors all stem from a boy under two years old with a congenital heart defect but otherwise immunologically healthy. CDR3s include the opening cysteine and the closing phenylalanine or tryptophan. The D gene is left open where the match is weak. A row's size may be missing; if present it is once, few, many or a size class.

j_call: TRBJ2-3; cdr3_length: 16; v_call: TRBV4-3; d_call: TRBD1; clone_size: .; cdr3_aa: CASSQDQGAGADTQYF; cdr3_nt: TGCGCCAGCAGCCAAGATCAGGGGGCTGGGGCAGATACGCAGTATTTT
j_call: TRBJ2-1; cdr3_length: 14; v_call: TRBV5-1; d_call: .; clone_size: .; cdr3_aa: CASSLRGGSNEQFF; cdr3_nt: TGCGCCAGCAGCTTGAGGGGGGGTAGCAATGAGCAGTTCTTC
j_call: TRBJ1-5; cdr3_length: 15; v_call: TRBV2; d_call: TRBD1; clone_size: .; cdr3_aa: CASSEVGGGNQPQHF; cdr3_nt: TGTGCCAGCAGTGAAGTAGGGGGCGGCAATCAGCCCCAGCATTTT
j_call: TRBJ2-1; cdr3_length: 17; v_call: TRBV28; d_call: .; clone_size: .; cdr3_aa: CASSFSLGDSHYNEQFF; cdr3_nt: TGTGCCAGCAGTTTTTCTCTAGGAGACTCCCATTACAATGAGCAGTTCTTC
j_call: TRBJ2-7; cdr3_length: 12; v_call: TRBV6-1; d_call: .; clone_size: .; cdr3_aa: CAAGSSRDEQYF; cdr3_nt: TGTGCCGCTGGGAGTTCACGTGACGAGCAGTACTTC
j_call: TRBJ2-3; cdr3_length: 13; v_call: TRBV10-2; d_call: .; clone_size: .; cdr3_aa: CARSVSDTDTQYF; cdr3_nt: TGCGCCAGGTCGGTTAGCGACACAGATACGCAGTATTTT
j_call: TRBJ2-1; cdr3_length: 13; v_call: TRBV5-1; d_call: TRBD1; clone_size: once; cdr3_aa: CASSLDRGDEQFF; cdr3_nt: TGCGCCAGCAGCTTGGACAGGGGGGATGAGCAGTTCTTC
j_call: TRBJ1-5; cdr3_length: 14; v_call: TRBV19; d_call: .; clone_size: .; cdr3_aa: CASSSRGWDQPQHF; cdr3_nt: TGTGCCAGTAGTTCCCGGGGTTGGGATCAGCCCCAGCATTTT
j_call: TRBJ2-7; cdr3_length: 15; v_call: TRBV4-1; d_call: .; clone_size: .; cdr3_aa: CASSQDFTGSYEQYF; cdr3_nt: TGCGCCAGCAGCCAAGATTTTACAGGGTCCTACGAGCAGTACTTC
j_call: TRBJ1-5; cdr3_length: 16; v_call: TRBV6-6; d_call: .; clone_size: .; cdr3_aa: CASSPPPEGPNQPQHF; cdr3_nt: TGTGCCAGCAGCCCACCCCCCGAGGGGCCCAATCAGCCCCAGCATTTT
j_call: TRBJ2-7; cdr3_length: 17; v_call: TRBV7-3; d_call: TRBD1; clone_size: once; cdr3_aa: CASSQWRPGQGLPEQYF; cdr3_nt: TGTGCCAGCAGCCAATGGCGTCCGGGACAGGGCCTACCCGAGCAGTACTTC
j_call: TRBJ1-1; cdr3_length: 11; v_call: TRBV4-1; d_call: .; clone_size: .; cdr3_aa: CASSLGAEAFF; cdr3_nt: TGCGCCAGCAGCCTAGGGGCGGAAGCTTTCTTT
j_call: TRBJ1-1; cdr3_length: 17; v_call: TRBV27; d_call: .; clone_size: .; cdr3_aa: CASSLKNTQGSNTEAFF; cdr3_nt: TGTGCCAGCAGTCTCAAAAATACTCAGGGGTCGAACACTGAAGCTTTCTTT
j_call: TRBJ1-2; cdr3_length: 14; v_call: TRBV6-5; d_call: .; clone_size: .; cdr3_aa: CASSYTGGDYGYTF; cdr3_nt: TGTGCCAGCAGTTATACGGGGGGCGACTATGGCTACACCTTC
j_call: TRBJ2-3; cdr3_length: 14; v_call: TRBV27; d_call: .; clone_size: .; cdr3_aa: CASTLGRGADTQYF; cdr3_nt: TGTGCCAGCACCTTGGGTAGAGGTGCAGATACGCAGTATTTT
j_call: TRBJ2-2; cdr3_length: 17; v_call: TRBV5-8; d_call: TRBD1; clone_size: .; cdr3_aa: CASSQQTGQGDTGELFF; cdr3_nt: TGTGCCAGCAGTCAACAAACCGGACAGGGAGACACCGGGGAGCTGTTTTTT
j_call: TRBJ1-1; cdr3_length: 17; v_call: TRBV10-1; d_call: .; clone_size: .; cdr3_aa: CASIEVDGAYMNTEAFF; cdr3_nt: TGCGCCAGCATTGAGGTAGATGGAGCCTATATGAACACTGAAGCTTTCTTT
j_call: TRBJ1-1; cdr3_length: 14; v_call: TRBV9; d_call: .; clone_size: .; cdr3_aa: CASSVGDLSTEAFF; cdr3_nt: TGTGCCAGCAGCGTAGGGGACTTGAGCACTGAAGCTTTCTTT
j_call: TRBJ2-7; cdr3_length: 15; v_call: TRBV5-6; d_call: TRBD1; clone_size: .; cdr3_aa: CASSLMGQGYYEQYF; cdr3_nt: TGTGCCAGCAGCTTAATGGGACAGGGTTACTACGAGCAGTACTTC
j_call: TRBJ2-3; cdr3_length: 16; v_call: TRBV4-1; d_call: TRBD2; clone_size: .; cdr3_aa: CASSQDRIAGIDTQYF; cdr3_nt: TGCGCCAGCAGCCAAGATAGGATAGCGGGGATCGATACGCAGTATTTT
j_call: TRBJ2-7; cdr3_length: 16; v_call: TRBV11-2; d_call: TRBD2; clone_size: .; cdr3_aa: CASSSWIAGEGYEQYF; cdr3_nt: TGTGCCAGCAGCTCCTGGATAGCGGGGGAAGGCTACGAGCAGTACTTC
j_call: TRBJ2-7; cdr3_length: 13; v_call: TRBV27; d_call: .; clone_size: .; cdr3_aa: CPPFEQSGLEQYF; cdr3_nt: TGTCCTCCCTTCGAACAATCGGGTCTCGAGCAGTACTTC
j_call: TRBJ2-2; cdr3_length: 16; v_call: TRBV7-2; d_call: TRBD1; clone_size: .; cdr3_aa: CASSPDRGGYTGELFF; cdr3_nt: TGTGCCAGCAGCCCGGACAGGGGAGGCTACACCGGGGAGCTGTTTTTT
j_call: TRBJ1-5; cdr3_length: 14; v_call: TRBV19; d_call: .; clone_size: .; cdr3_aa: CASSIQGSNQPQHF; cdr3_nt: TGTGCCAGTAGTATTCAGGGAAGCAATCAGCCCCAGCATTTT
j_call: TRBJ1-1; cdr3_length: 16; v_call: TRBV30; d_call: .; clone_size: .; cdr3_aa: CAWSVGQVGGNTEAFF; cdr3_nt: TGTGCCTGGAGTGTAGGTCAGGTGGGGGGAAACACTGAAGCTTTCTTT
j_call: TRBJ2-7; cdr3_length: 15; v_call: TRBV28; d_call: .; clone_size: .; cdr3_aa: CASSFWGGGVHEQYF; cdr3_nt: TGTGCCAGCAGTTTCTGGGGTGGAGGGGTCCACGAGCAGTACTTC
j_call: TRBJ1-5; cdr3_length: 16; v_call: TRBV27; d_call: .; clone_size: .; cdr3_aa: CASSFRGPRGNQPQHF; cdr3_nt: TGTGCCAGCAGTTTCCGAGGTCCGAGAGGCAATCAGCCCCAGCATTTT
j_call: TRBJ1-4; cdr3_length: 17; v_call: TRBV30; d_call: .; clone_size: .; cdr3_aa: CAWSVRDPRRSNEKLFF; cdr3_nt: TGTGCCTGGAGTGTACGGGACCCACGAAGGTCTAATGAAAAACTGTTTTTT
j_call: TRBJ2-2; cdr3_length: 11; v_call: TRBV28; d_call: .; clone_size: .; cdr3_aa: CASSDTGELFF; cdr3_nt: TGTGCCAGCAGCGACACCGGGGAGCTGTTTTTT
j_call: TRBJ1-1; cdr3_length: 12; v_call: TRBV4-1; d_call: TRBD1; clone_size: .; cdr3_aa: CASTDRDTEAFF; cdr3_nt: TGCGCCAGCACGGACAGGGACACTGAAGCTTTCTTT
j_call: TRBJ2-2; cdr3_length: 15; v_call: TRBV6-5; d_call: TRBD2; clone_size: .; cdr3_aa: CASSYRRGVAGELFF; cdr3_nt: TGTGCCAGCAGTTACCGGCGGGGGGTAGCCGGGGAGCTGTTTTTT
j_call: TRBJ2-1; cdr3_length: 19; v_call: TRBV5-4; d_call: TRBD2; clone_size: .; cdr3_aa: CASSPSGDGGGDPGDEQFF; cdr3_nt: TGTGCCAGCAGCCCCAGCGGGGACGGCGGGGGGGACCCTGGGGATGAGCAGTTCTTC
j_call: TRBJ1-1; cdr3_length: 15; v_call: TRBV28; d_call: .; clone_size: .; cdr3_aa: CASTLIGKGDTEAFF; cdr3_nt: TGTGCCAGCACTCTAATAGGGAAGGGAGACACTGAAGCTTTCTTT
j_call: TRBJ2-3; cdr3_length: 17; v_call: TRBV4-1; d_call: TRBD2; clone_size: .; cdr3_aa: CASSQDLRGRATDTQYF; cdr3_nt: TGCGCCAGCAGCCAAGATCTTCGGGGGAGGGCCACAGATACGCAGTATTTT
j_call: TRBJ1-2; cdr3_length: 14; v_call: TRBV28; d_call: TRBD1; clone_size: .; cdr3_aa: CASSRDRALVGYTF; cdr3_nt: TGTGCCAGCAGTCGGGACAGGGCTTTGGTAGGCTACACCTTC
j_call: TRBJ1-4; cdr3_length: 13; v_call: TRBV11-2; d_call: .; clone_size: .; cdr3_aa: CASSLDTGGKLFF; cdr3_nt: TGTGCCAGCAGCTTAGATACGGGGGGAAAACTGTTTTTT
j_call: TRBJ2-6; cdr3_length: 17; v_call: TRBV18; d_call: .; clone_size: .; cdr3_aa: CASSRPKQFSGANVLTF; cdr3_nt: TGTGCCAGCTCGCGTCCTAAACAGTTCTCTGGGGCCAACGTCCTGACTTTC
j_call: TRBJ1-1; cdr3_length: 14; v_call: TRBV9; d_call: TRBD1; clone_size: few; cdr3_aa: CASSATGTNTEAFF; cdr3_nt: TGTGCCAGCAGCGCGACAGGGACGAACACTGAAGCTTTCTTT
j_call: TRBJ1-2; cdr3_length: 15; v_call: TRBV5-4; d_call: .; clone_size: .; cdr3_aa: CASSLWRGGPYGYTF; cdr3_nt: TGTGCCAGCAGCTTGTGGAGGGGGGGGCCGTATGGCTACACCTTC
j_call: TRBJ2-2; cdr3_length: 19; v_call: TRBV4-1; d_call: TRBD2; clone_size: .; cdr3_aa: CASSQEGSERGGRTGELFF; cdr3_nt: TGCGCCAGCAGCCAAGAGGGATCGGAGCGGGGGGGCCGGACCGGGGAGCTGTTTTTT
j_call: TRBJ2-1; cdr3_length: 14; v_call: TRBV19; d_call: .; clone_size: .; cdr3_aa: CASALQRTYNEQFF; cdr3_nt: TGTGCCAGCGCCCTACAGCGCACCTACAATGAGCAGTTCTTC
j_call: TRBJ1-2; cdr3_length: 12; v_call: TRBV18; d_call: .; clone_size: .; cdr3_aa: CASSPPRGGYTF; cdr3_nt: TGTGCCAGCTCACCCCCTCGGGGTGGCTACACCTTC
j_call: TRBJ2-7; cdr3_length: 18; v_call: TRBV5-1; d_call: .; clone_size: .; cdr3_aa: CASSLERPEGLGFHEQYF; cdr3_nt: TGCGCCAGCAGCCTTGAGCGACCCGAGGGCCTGGGGTTCCACGAGCAGTACTTC
j_call: TRBJ1-2; cdr3_length: 16; v_call: TRBV27; d_call: .; clone_size: .; cdr3_aa: CASSLYGKQGEYGYTF; cdr3_nt: TGTGCCAGCAGTTTATACGGGAAACAGGGTGAGTATGGCTACACCTTC
j_call: TRBJ1-6; cdr3_length: 11; v_call: TRBV28; d_call: .; clone_size: .; cdr3_aa: CASSGRSPLHF; cdr3_nt: TGTGCCAGCAGTGGACGCTCACCCCTCCACTTT
j_call: TRBJ2-3; cdr3_length: 19; v_call: TRBV10-1; d_call: TRBD2; clone_size: .; cdr3_aa: CASSEESSGVIPSTDTQYF; cdr3_nt: TGCGCCAGCAGTGAGGAATCTAGCGGGGTGATACCTAGCACAGATACGCAGTATTTT
j_call: TRBJ1-5; cdr3_length: 17; v_call: TRBV28; d_call: TRBD1; clone_size: .; cdr3_aa: CASSPGGGWRSNQPQHF; cdr3_nt: TGTGCCAGCAGCCCAGGGGGGGGGTGGAGGAGCAATCAGCCCCAGCATTTT
j_call: TRBJ1-1; cdr3_length: 13; v_call: TRBV9; d_call: .; clone_size: .; cdr3_aa: CASSAEGNTEAFF; cdr3_nt: TGTGCCAGCAGCGCGGAGGGGAACACTGAAGCTTTCTTT
j_call: TRBJ2-3; cdr3_length: 15; v_call: TRBV5-1; d_call: .; clone_size: .; cdr3_aa: CASSRDSPSMDTQYF; cdr3_nt: TGCGCCAGCAGCCGGGACTCCCCATCAATGGATACGCAGTATTTT
j_call: TRBJ2-7; cdr3_length: 16; v_call: TRBV10-3; d_call: .; clone_size: .; cdr3_aa: CAISEIERGSAYEQYF; cdr3_nt: TGTGCCATCAGTGAGATAGAAAGGGGTTCGGCCTACGAGCAGTACTTC
j_call: TRBJ2-3; cdr3_length: 18; v_call: TRBV7-9; d_call: TRBD2; clone_size: .; cdr3_aa: CASSSRLAGTFSTDTQYF; cdr3_nt: TGTGCCAGCAGCTCCCGACTAGCGGGGACTTTTAGCACAGATACGCAGTATTTT
j_call: TRBJ1-4; cdr3_length: 16; v_call: TRBV7-6; d_call: .; clone_size: .; cdr3_aa: CASSQVKCGNCEKLFF; cdr3_nt: TGTGCCAGCAGCCAAGTGAAGTGCGGCAATTGTGAAAAACTGTTTTTT
j_call: TRBJ2-7; cdr3_length: 15; v_call: TRBV6-1; d_call: .; clone_size: .; cdr3_aa: CASSEDRVRPYEQYF; cdr3_nt: TGTGCCAGCAGTGAAGACAGGGTTCGACCCTACGAGCAGTACTTC
j_call: TRBJ2-3; cdr3_length: 17; v_call: TRBV5-1; d_call: .; clone_size: .; cdr3_aa: CASSWGFLGLRTDTQYF; cdr3_nt: TGCGCCAGCAGCTGGGGTTTTCTAGGGTTGCGGACAGATACGCAGTATTTT
j_call: TRBJ1-2; cdr3_length: 15; v_call: TRBV6-5; d_call: TRBD1; clone_size: .; cdr3_aa: CASSNTRDRGSGYTF; cdr3_nt: TGTGCCAGCAGTAACACACGGGACAGGGGCTCTGGCTACACCTTC